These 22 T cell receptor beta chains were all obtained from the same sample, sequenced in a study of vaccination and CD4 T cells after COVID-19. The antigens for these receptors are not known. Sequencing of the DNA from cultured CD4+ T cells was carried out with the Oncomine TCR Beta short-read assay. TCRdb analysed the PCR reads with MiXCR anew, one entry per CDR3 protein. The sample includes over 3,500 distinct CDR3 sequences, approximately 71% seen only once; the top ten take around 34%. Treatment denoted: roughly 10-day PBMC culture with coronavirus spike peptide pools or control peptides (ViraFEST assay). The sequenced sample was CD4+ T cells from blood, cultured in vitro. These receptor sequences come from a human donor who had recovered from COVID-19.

CDR3 nucleotide sequence: TGTGCCAGCAGCTTAGCGGGACGGGGGGTCACAGATACGCAGTATTTT. Translating gives CASSLAGRGVTDTQYF. This chain uses TRBV7-9 with TRBJ2-3; TRBD2 matches 7 bases. Germline CDR1 reads SEHNR; CDR2 reads FQNEAQ (reference sequence). The CDR3 is 16 amino acids. V lost 0 bases and J lost 2; bases outside the gene matches: 5.

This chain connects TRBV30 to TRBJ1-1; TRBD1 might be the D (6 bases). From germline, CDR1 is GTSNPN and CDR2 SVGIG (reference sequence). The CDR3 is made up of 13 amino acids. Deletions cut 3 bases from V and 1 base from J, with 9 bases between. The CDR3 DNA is TGTGCCTGGAGCCCACAGGGGAACACTGAAGCTTTCTTT. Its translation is CAWSPQGNTEAFF.

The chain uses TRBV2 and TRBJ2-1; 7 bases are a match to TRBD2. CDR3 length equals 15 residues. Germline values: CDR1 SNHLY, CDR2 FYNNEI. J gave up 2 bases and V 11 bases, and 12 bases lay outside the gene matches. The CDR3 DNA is TGTGCCGGGGGGATGATGGCGGGAGCCTACAATGAGCAGTTCTTC. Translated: CAGGMMAGAYNEQFF. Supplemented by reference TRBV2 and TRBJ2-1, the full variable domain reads EPEVTQTPSHQVTQMGQEVILRCVPISNHLYFYWYRQILGQKVEFLVSFYNNEISEKSEIFDDQFSVERPDGSNFTLKIRSTKLEDSAMYFCAGGMMAGAYNEQFFGPGTRLTVL.

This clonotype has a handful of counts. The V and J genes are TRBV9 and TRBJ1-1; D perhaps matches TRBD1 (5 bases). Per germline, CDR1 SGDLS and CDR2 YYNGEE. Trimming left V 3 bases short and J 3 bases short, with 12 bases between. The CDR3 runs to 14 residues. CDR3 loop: CASSAGSKDTEAFF. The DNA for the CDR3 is TGTGCCAGCAGCGCAGGGTCTAAAGACACTGAAGCTTTCTTT. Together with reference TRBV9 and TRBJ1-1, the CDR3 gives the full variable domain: DSGVTQTPKHLITATGQRVTLRCSPRSGDLSVYWYQQSLDQGLQFLIQYYNGEERAKGNILERFSAQQFPDLHSELNLSSLELGDSALYFCASSAGSKDTEAFFGQGTRLTVV.

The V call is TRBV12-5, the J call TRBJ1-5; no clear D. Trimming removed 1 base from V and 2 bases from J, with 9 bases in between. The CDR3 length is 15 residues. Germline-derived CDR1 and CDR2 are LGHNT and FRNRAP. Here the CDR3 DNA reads TGTGCTAGTGGTTTGGCAGCTGGGGGCAATCAGCCCCAGCATTTT. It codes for CASGLAAGGNQPQHF.

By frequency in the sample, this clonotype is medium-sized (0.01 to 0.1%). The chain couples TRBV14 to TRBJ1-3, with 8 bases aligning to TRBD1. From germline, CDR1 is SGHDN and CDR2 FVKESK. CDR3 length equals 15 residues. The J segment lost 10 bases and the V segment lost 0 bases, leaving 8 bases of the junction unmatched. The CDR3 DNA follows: TGTGCCAGCAGCCAAGAGAGGTGGCAGGGGGCGACCATATATTTT. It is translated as CASSQERWQGATIYF.

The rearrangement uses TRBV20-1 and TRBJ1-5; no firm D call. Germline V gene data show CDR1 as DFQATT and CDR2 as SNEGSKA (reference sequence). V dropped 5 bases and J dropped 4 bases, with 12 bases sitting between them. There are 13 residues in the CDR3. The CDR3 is CSASDGVNQPQHF. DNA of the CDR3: TGCAGTGCTTCGGACGGGGTTAATCAGCCCCAGCATTTT.

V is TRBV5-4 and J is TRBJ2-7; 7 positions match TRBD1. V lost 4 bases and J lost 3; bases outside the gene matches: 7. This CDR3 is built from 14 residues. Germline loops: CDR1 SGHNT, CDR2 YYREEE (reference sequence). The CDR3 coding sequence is TGTGCCAGCAGCCAAGAAACAGGGGTCTACGAGCAGTACTTC. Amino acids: CASSQETGVYEQYF.

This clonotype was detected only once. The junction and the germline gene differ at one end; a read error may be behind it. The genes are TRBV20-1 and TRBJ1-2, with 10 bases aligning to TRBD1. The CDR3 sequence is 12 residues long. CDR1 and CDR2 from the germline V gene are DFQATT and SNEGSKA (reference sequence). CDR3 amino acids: CSARGQGAGSGF. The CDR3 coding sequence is TGCAGTGCTAGAGGACAGGGGGCGGGGTCGGGCTTC.

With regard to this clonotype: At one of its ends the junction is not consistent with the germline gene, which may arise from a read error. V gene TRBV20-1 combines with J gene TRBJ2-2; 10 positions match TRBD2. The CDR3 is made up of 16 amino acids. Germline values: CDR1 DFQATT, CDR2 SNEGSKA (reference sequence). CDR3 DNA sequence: TGCAGTGCCAGAGGAGGTAGCGGGGGGATAGGCGGGGAGCTGTTTTTT. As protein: CSARGGSGGIGGELFF.

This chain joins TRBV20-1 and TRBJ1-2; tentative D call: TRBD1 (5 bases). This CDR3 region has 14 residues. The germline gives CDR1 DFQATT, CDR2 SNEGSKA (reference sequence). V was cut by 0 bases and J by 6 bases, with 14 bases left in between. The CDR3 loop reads CSARDPGRADGYTF. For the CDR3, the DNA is TGCAGTGCTAGAGATCCAGGCAGGGCGGATGGCTACACCTTC.

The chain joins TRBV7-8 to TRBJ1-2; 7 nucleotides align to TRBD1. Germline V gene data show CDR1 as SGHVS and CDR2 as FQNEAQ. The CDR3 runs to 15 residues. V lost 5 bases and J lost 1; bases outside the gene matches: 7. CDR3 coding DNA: TGTGCCAGCAGCCCCCCGGGGACAGTTAACTATGGCTACACCTTC. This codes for CASSPPGTVNYGYTF.

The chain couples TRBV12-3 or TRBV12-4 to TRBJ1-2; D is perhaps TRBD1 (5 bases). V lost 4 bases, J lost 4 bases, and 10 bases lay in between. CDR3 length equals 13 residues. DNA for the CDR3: TGTGCCAGCAGTTATACAGGTTTCTATGGCTACACCTTC. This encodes CASSYTGFYGYTF.

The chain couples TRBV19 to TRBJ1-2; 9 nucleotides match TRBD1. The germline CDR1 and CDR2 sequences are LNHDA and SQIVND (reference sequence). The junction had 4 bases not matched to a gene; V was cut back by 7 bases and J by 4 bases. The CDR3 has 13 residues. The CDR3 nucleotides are TGTGCCAGTACCGAGACAGGGGGCTATGGCTACACCTTC. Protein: CASTETGGYGYTF.

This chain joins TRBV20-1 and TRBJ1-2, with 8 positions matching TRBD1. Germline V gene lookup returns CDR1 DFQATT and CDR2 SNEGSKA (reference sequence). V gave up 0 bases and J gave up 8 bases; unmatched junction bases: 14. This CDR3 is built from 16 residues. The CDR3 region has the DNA TGCAGTGCTAGAGACCACGGGACAGGTCCCCAGGGAGGCTACACCTTC. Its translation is CSARDHGTGPQGGYTF.

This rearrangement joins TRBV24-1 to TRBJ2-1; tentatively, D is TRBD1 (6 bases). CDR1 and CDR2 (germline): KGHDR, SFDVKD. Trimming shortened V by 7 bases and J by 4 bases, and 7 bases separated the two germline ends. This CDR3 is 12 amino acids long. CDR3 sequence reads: CATRGAYNEQFF. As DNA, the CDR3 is TGTGCCACCAGGGGGGCGTACAATGAGCAGTTCTTC.

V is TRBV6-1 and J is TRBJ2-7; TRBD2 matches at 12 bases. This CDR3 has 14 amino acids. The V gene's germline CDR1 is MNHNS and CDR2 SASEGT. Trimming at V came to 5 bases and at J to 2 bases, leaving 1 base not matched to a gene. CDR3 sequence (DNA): TGTGCCAGCAGTAGACTAGCGGGGGCCTACGAGCAGTACTTC. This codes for CASSRLAGAYEQYF.

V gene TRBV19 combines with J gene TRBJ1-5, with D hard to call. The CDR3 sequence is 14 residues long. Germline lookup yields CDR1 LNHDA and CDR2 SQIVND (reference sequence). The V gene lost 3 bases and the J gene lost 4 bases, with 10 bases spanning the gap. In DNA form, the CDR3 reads TGTGCCAGTAGTATCCCACAGCTTAATCAGCCCCAGCATTTT. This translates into CASSIPQLNQPQHF.

CDR3 loop: CASSLGDGARNQPQHF. The CDR3, as DNA: TGTGCCAGCAGTTTAGGTGACGGGGCTCGGAATCAGCCCCAGCATTTT. V usage is TRBV27 and J usage is TRBJ1-5; the D gene is possibly TRBD1 (5 bases). This CDR3 has 16 residues. With 2 bases removed from V and 4 bases from J, the gap between germline ends came to 15 bases. Germline V gives CDR1 MNHEY, CDR2 SMNVEV (reference sequence).

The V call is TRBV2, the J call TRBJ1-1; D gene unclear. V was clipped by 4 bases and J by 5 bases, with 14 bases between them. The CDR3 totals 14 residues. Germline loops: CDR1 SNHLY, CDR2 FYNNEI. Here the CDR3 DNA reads TGTGCCAGCAGTGTGTCTGGGGTCGGGACTGAAGCTTTCTTT. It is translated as CASSVSGVGTEAFF.

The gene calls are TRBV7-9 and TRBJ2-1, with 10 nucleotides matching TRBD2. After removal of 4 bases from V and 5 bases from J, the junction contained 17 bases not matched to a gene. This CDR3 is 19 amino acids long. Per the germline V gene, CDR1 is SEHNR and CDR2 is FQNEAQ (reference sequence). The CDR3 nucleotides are TGTGCCAGCAGCTCTATAAATCTAGCGGGGGTGAAGCAGAACAATGAGCAGTTCTTC. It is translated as CASSSINLAGVKQNNEQFF. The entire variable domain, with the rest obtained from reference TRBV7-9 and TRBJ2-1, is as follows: DTGVSQNPRHKITKRGQNVTFRCDPISEHNRLYWYRQTLGQGPEFLTYFQNEAQLEKSRLLSDRFSAERPKGSFSTLEIQRTEQGDSAMYLCASSSINLAGVKQNNEQFFGPGTRLTVL.

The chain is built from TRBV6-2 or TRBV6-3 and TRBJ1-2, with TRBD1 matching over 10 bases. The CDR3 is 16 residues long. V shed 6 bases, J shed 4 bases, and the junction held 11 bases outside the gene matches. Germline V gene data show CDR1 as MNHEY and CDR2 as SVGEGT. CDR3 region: CASRRDRGTKFYGYTF. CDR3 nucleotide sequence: TGTGCCAGCAGACGGGACAGGGGTACCAAATTCTATGGCTACACCTTC.